Detailed here is one T cell receptor beta chain. Its specificity is not known. Clones were sequenced by immunoSEQ multiplex PCR, and TCRdb holds only the in-frame ones, with some missing. The sample includes approximately 510,000 clones, more than 65% seen only once; the top ten take 10% to 15%. The record originates from a study of shared clonotypes between healthy human individuals. The overall study: With ages of 18 to 49, the donors were a couple of women and a few men.

This CDR3 is 12 amino acids long. CDR1 SNHLY and CDR2 FYNNEI come from the germline V gene. Between the trimmed V and J ends, which lost 6 bases and 5 bases, there was a span of 10 bases. Genomic DNA of unsorted samples came from about 100 million PBMCs. Study conclusions and caveats: It was anticipated that sequencing depth would influence how many clonotypes donors shared.

The chain couples TRBV2 to TRBJ2-5; no definite D call. This receptor was taken from a woman between 40 and 50 years old in good health. Some clones in this sample may be carry-over from other donors' samples. The sequenced material came from PBMCs. Written as DNA, the CDR3 is TGTGCCAGCAGCTGGGTTGGGGAGACCCAGTACTTC. It specifies CASSWVGETQYF.